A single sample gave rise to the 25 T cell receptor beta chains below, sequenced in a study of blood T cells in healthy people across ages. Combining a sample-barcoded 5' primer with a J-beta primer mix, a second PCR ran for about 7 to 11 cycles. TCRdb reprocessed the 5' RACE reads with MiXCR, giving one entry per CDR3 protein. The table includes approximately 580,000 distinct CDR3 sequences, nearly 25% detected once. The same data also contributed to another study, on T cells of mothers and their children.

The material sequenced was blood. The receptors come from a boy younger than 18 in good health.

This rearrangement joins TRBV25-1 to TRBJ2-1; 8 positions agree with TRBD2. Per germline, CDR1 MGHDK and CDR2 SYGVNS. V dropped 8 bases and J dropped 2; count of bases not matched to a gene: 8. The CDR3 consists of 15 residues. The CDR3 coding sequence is TGTGCCAGCGGGTTAATAGCGGGACCCTACAATGAGCAGTTCTTC. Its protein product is CASGLIAGPYNEQFF.

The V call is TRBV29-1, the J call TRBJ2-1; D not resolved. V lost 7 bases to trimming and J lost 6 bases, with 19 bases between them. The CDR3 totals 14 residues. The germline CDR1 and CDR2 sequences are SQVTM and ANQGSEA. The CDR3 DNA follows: TGCAGCGCGGACGGAGCCTTACAGTCCAATGAGCAGTTCTTC. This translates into CSADGALQSNEQFF.

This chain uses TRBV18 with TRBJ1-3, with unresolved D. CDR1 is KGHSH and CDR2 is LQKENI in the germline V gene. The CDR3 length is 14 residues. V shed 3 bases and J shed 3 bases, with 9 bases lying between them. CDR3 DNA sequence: TGTGCCAGCTCACCCACCCCTGTTGGAAACACCATATATTTT. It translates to CASSPTPVGNTIYF.

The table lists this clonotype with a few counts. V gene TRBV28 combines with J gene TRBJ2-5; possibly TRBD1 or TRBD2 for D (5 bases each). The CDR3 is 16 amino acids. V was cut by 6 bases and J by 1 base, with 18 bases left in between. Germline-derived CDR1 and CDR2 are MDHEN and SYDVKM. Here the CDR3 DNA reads TGTGCCAGCAGCAAGCACCCGGGACGGCTCCAAGAGACCCAGTACTTC. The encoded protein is CASSKHPGRLQETQYF.

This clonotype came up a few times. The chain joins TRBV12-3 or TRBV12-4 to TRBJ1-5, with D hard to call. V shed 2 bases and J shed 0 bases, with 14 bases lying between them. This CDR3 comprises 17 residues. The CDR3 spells CASSLSIGSYSNQPQHF. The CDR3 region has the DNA TGTGCCAGCAGTTTAAGTATAGGTTCCTATAGCAATCAGCCCCAGCATTTT.

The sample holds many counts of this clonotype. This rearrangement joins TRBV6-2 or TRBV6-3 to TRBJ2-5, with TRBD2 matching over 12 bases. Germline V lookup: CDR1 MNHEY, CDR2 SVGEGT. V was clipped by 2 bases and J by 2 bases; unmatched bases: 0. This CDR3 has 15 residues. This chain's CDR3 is CASSYTSGGQETQYF. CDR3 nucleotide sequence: TGTGCCAGCAGTTACACTAGCGGGGGGCAAGAGACCCAGTACTTC.

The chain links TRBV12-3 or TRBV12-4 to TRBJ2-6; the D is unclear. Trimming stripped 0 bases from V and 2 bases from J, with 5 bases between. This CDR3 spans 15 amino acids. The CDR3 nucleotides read TGTGCCAGCAGTTTAGCGGTACCTGGGGCCAACGTCCTGACTTTC. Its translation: CASSLAVPGANVLTF.

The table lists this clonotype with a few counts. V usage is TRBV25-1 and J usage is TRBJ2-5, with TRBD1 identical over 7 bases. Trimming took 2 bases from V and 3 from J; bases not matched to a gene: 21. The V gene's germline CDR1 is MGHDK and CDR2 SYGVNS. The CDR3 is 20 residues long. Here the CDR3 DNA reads TGTGCCAGCAGTGAAATCCCCCTTGATCCGGGACAGCGTTGGGAAGAGACCCAGTACTTC. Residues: CASSEIPLDPGQRWEETQYF.

Written as DNA, the CDR3 is TGTGCCAGCAGTTACTCGTACAAGCCGCGGAACAGCACCTACGAGCAGTACTTC. It yields the protein CASSYSYKPRNSTYEQYF. J is TRBJ2-7 and V is TRBV6-5; D remains ambiguous. CDR3 length equals 18 residues. The germline CDR1 and CDR2 sequences are MNHEY and SVGAGI. V shed 0 bases and J shed 2 bases, with 20 bases lying between them.

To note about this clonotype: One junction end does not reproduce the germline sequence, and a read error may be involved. The DNA for the CDR3 is TGTGCCAGCAGTTCGGACAGGGGAAAGACCCAGCACTTC. Its translation is CASSSDRGKTQHF. V and J are TRBV28 and TRBJ2-5; TRBD1 aligns across 9 bases. Germline V gives CDR1 MDHEN, CDR2 SYDVKM. The CDR3 runs 13 residues.

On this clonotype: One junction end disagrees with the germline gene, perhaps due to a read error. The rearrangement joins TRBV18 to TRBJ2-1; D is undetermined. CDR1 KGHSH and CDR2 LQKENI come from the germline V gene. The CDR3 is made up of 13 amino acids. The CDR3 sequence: CVSSPSGPGEQFF. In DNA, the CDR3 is TGTGTCAGCTCACCATCAGGACCCGGTGAGCAGTTCTTC.

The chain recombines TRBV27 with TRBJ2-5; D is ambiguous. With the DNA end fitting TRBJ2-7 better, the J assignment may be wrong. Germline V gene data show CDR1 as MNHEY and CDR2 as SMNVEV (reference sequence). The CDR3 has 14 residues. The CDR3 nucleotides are TGTGCCAGCAGTGGATCAGACACTACCTACGAGCAGTACTTC. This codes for CASSGSDTTYEQYF.

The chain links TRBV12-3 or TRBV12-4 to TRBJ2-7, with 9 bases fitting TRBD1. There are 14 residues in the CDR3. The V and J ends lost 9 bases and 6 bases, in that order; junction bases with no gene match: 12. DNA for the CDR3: TGTGCCAGTAGAAGAGGTGGGACAGGGTTCGAGCAGTACTTC. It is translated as CASRRGGTGFEQYF.

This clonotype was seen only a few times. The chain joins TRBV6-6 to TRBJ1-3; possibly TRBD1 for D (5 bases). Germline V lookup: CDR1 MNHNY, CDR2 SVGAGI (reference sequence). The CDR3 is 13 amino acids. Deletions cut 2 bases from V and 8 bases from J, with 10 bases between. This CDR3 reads CASSYDSGDTIYF. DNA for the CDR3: TGTGCCAGCAGTTACGACAGCGGGGACACCATATATTTT.

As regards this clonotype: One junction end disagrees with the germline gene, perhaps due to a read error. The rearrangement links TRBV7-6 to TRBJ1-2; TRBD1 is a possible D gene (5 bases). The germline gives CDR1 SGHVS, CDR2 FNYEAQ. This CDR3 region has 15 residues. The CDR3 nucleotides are TGTGCCAGCAGCTTTCGAGAGGGACGAGACTATGGCTACGCCTTC. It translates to CASSFREGRDYGYAF.

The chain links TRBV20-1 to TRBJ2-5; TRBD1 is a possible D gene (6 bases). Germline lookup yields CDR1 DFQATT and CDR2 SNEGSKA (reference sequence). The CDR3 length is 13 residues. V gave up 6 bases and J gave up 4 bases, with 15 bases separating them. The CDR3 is CSARSGAGETQYF. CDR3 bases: TGCAGTGCGCGATCAGGGGCAGGAGAGACCCAGTACTTC.

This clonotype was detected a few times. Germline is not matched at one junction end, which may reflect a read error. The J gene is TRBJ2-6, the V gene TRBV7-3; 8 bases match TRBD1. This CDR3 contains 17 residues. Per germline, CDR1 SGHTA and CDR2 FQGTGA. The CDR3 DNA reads TGTGCCAGCAACTTAATTGGACAGGGTTCTGGGGCCAACGTCCTGACTTTC. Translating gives CASNLIGQGSGANVLTF.

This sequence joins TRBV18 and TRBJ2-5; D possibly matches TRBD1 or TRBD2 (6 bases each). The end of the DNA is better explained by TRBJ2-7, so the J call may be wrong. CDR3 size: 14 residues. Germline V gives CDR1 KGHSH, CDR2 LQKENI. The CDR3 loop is CASSLTGARSEQYF. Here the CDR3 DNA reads TGTGCCAGCTCCCTCACGGGGGCACGAAGCGAGCAGTACTTC.

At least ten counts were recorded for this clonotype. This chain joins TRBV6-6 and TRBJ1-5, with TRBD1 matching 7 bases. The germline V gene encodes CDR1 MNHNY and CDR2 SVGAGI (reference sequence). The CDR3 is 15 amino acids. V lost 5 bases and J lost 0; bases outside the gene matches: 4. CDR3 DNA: TGTGCCAGCAGTCGGGACAGTCATAGCAATCAGCCCCAGCATTTT. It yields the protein CASSRDSHSNQPQHF.

Written as DNA, the CDR3 is TGTGCCAGCAGTTATAGAGGGCTGACCCAAGAGACCCAGTACTTC. Translation: CASSYRGLTQETQYF. V and J are TRBV9 and TRBJ2-5; possibly TRBD2 for D (5 bases). V lost 5 bases to trimming and J lost 1 base, with 15 bases between them. Looked up from germline, CDR1 is SGDLS and CDR2 is YYNGEE. The CDR3 covers 15 residues. Combining the CDR3 with reference TRBV9 and TRBJ2-5 gives the whole variable domain DSGVTQTPKHLITATGQRVTLRCSPRSGDLSVYWYQQSLDQGLQFLIQYYNGEERAKGNILERFSAQQFPDLHSELNLSSLELGDSALYFCASSYRGLTQETQYFGPGTRLLVL.

CDR3 in amino acids: CASSQVFKDRPNTEAFF. The CDR3 DNA reads as TGCGCCAGCAGCCAAGTTTTCAAGGACAGACCGAACACTGAAGCTTTCTTT. The genes are TRBV4-1 and TRBJ1-1, with D perhaps matching TRBD1 (6 bases). Trimming removed 1 base from V and 1 base from J, with 16 bases in between. The CDR3 totals 17 residues. Germline assignment: CDR1 MGHRA and CDR2 YSYEKL.

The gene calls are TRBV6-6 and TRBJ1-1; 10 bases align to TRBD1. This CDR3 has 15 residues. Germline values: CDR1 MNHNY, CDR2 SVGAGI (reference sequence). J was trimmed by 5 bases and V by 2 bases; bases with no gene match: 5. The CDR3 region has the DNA TGTGCCAGCAGTTACCGGACAGGGGGTTATACTGAAGCTTTCTTT. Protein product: CASSYRTGGYTEAFF.

CDR3: CSVADGGGNTIYF. CDR3 bases: TGCAGCGTAGCGGACGGGGGCGGAAACACCATATATTTT. The chain uses TRBV29-1 and TRBJ1-3, with TRBD1 as a possible D gene (6 bases). Germline V gene data show CDR1 as SQVTM and CDR2 as ANQGSEA. This CDR3 has 13 residues. The V end lost 6 bases, the J end lost 4 bases, and 13 bases lay between the germline ends.

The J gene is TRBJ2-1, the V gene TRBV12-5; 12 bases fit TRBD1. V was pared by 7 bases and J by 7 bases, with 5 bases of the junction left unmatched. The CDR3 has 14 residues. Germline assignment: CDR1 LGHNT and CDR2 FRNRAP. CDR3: CASARDRGPNEQFF. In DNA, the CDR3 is TGTGCTAGTGCCCGGGACAGGGGGCCGAATGAGCAGTTCTTC.

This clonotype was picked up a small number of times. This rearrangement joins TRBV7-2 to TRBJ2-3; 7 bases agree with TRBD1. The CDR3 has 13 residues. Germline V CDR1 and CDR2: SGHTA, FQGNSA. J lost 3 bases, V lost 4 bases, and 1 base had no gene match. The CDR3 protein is CASSSDRTDTQYF. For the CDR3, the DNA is TGTGCCAGCAGCTCGGACAGGACAGATACGCAGTATTTT.